These 31 T cell receptor beta chains were sequenced from one sample in a study of blood T cell repertoires in COVID-19. The data were produced by immunoSEQ multiplex PCR, yet TCRdb's version contains in-frame clones alone and is incomplete. Of approximately 80,000 clones in the sample, over 75% were seen once. Source material: peripheral blood. The receptors were gathered from a human donor in a cohort sampled during active COVID-19.

CDR3 nucleotides: TGTGCCAGCACCACGATCGACGGTATAGGAGCCAATCAGCCCCAGCATTTT. Protein sequence: CASTTIDGIGANQPQHF. The V call is TRBV2, the J call TRBJ1-5; D remains unclear. This CDR3 is 17 amino acids long. In germline, CDR1 is SNHLY, CDR2 FYNNEI. Trimming took 7 bases from V and 3 from J, leaving 22 bases between them.

This rearrangement joins TRBV5-4 to TRBJ2-7, with D tentatively TRBD1 (6 bases). The CDR3 extends over 14 amino acids. V dropped 3 bases and J dropped 5 bases, with 15 bases sitting between them. The germline CDR1 and CDR2 sequences are SGHNT and YYREEE (reference sequence). The CDR3 protein is CASSSPQGNHEQYF. The CDR3 DNA reads TGTGCCAGCAGCTCACCCCAGGGGAACCACGAGCAGTACTTC. The whole variable domain, filled in from reference TRBV5-4 and TRBJ2-7, reads ETGVTQSPTHLIKTRGQQVTLRCSSQSGHNTVSWYQQALGQGPQFIFQYYREEENGRGNFPPRFSGLQFPNYSSELNVNALELDDSALYLCASSSPQGNHEQYFGPGTRLTVT.

This chain connects TRBV2 to TRBJ2-1, with 7 bases identical to TRBD2. The junction had 5 bases not matched to a gene; V was cut back by 6 bases and J by 9 bases. This CDR3 has 12 amino acids. Germline V gene data show CDR1 as SNHLY and CDR2 as FYNNEI. The CDR3 protein is CASSRLAVEQFF. In DNA, the CDR3 is TGTGCCAGCAGCCGGCTAGCGGTTGAGCAGTTCTTC.

The gene calls are TRBV19 and TRBJ1-5, with D possibly TRBD1 on 6 matching bases. CDR1 is LNHDA, CDR2 SQIVND, per germline (reference sequence). The CDR3 sequence is 13 residues long. The V end lost 10 bases, the J end lost 4 bases, and 14 bases lay between the germline ends. CDR3: CATRQVINQPQHF. In DNA form, the CDR3 reads TGTGCCACCCGACAGGTAATAAATCAGCCCCAGCATTTT.

This rearrangement joins TRBV23-1 to TRBJ1-2; no clear D gene. TRBV23-1 is filed as an ORF, its function uncertain. This CDR3 has 10 residues. V shed 3 bases and J shed 7 bases, with 3 bases lying between them. The chain's CDR3 is CASSHSGYTF. CDR3 in DNA: TGCGCCAGCAGTCACTCTGGCTACACCTTC.

This chain joins TRBV7-2 and TRBJ2-7, with TRBD2 identical over 8 bases. The CDR3 extends over 14 amino acids. V lost 3 bases to trimming and J lost 0 bases; unmatched junction nucleotides: 1. The germline gives CDR1 SGHTA, CDR2 FQGNSA. CDR3 loop: CASSFGTSSYEQYF. The CDR3 DNA reads as TGTGCCAGCAGCTTCGGGACTAGCTCCTACGAGCAGTACTTC.

The gene calls are TRBV7-3 and TRBJ2-1, with D maybe TRBD1 (6 bases). CDR1 and CDR2 from the germline V gene are SGHTA and FQGTGA. The CDR3 spans 21 residues. V was pared by 1 base and J by 1 base, with 26 bases between. CDR3 in DNA: TGTGCCAGCAGCTTAATCGGGGCGACAGGACCCTCAACGGGGTCCTACAATGAGCAGTTCTTC. As protein: CASSLIGATGPSTGSYNEQFF.

The chain combines TRBV5-4 with TRBJ1-2; 7 positions agree with TRBD1. CDR1 is SGHNT and CDR2 is YYREEE in the germline V gene (reference sequence). The CDR3 loop spans 13 amino acids. Trimming removed 0 bases from V and 4 bases from J; junction bases left unmatched: 0. The CDR3 sequence is CASSLAGGYGYTF. For the CDR3, the DNA is TGTGCCAGCAGCTTGGCAGGGGGCTATGGCTACACCTTC.

J is TRBJ2-5 and V is TRBV5-1, with 10 bases lining up with TRBD2. With 4 bases clipped from V and 4 bases from J, the junction kept 7 bases outside the gene matches. In germline, CDR1 is SGHRS, CDR2 YFSETQ. The CDR3 runs 15 residues. The CDR3 nucleotides are TGCGCCAGCAGCAAACAGCGGGGGGGCGGAGAGACCCAGTACTTC. Protein: CASSKQRGGGETQYF.

This clone occurred once. The rearrangement links TRBV19 to TRBJ2-7, with D possibly matching TRBD1 (6 bases). This CDR3 is 13 amino acids long. Trimming took 7 bases from V and 4 from J, leaving 14 bases between them. CDR1 LNHDA and CDR2 SQIVND come from the germline V gene (reference sequence). CDR3 DNA sequence: TGTGCCAGTACAGGAAAGGGGGAATACGAGCAGTACTTC. As protein: CASTGKGEYEQYF.

This clone was recorded only once. The chain joins TRBV27 to TRBJ1-4; D is perhaps TRBD1 (6 bases). Trimming left V 4 bases short and J 5 bases short, with 14 bases between. Per germline, CDR1 MNHEY and CDR2 SMNVEV (reference sequence). The CDR3 runs 15 residues. CDR3 loop: CASSSHRGGNEKLFF. CDR3 nucleotide sequence: TGTGCCAGCAGTTCCCACAGAGGGGGAAATGAAAAACTGTTTTTT.

CDR3 DNA: TGTGCCAGTAAGGGGCCGTTAAACTATGGCTACACCTTC. Amino acid sequence: CASKGPLNYGYTF. The chain employs TRBV19 and TRBJ1-2; perhaps TRBD1 as D (5 bases). This CDR3 is built from 13 residues. The germline gives CDR1 LNHDA, CDR2 SQIVND (reference sequence). Trimming left V 7 bases short and J 2 bases short, with 11 bases between.

The chain links TRBV6-5 to TRBJ2-3; 9 positions agree with TRBD1. CDR3 length: 14 residues. CDR1 is MNHEY and CDR2 is SVGAGI in the germline V gene. V lost 6 bases, J lost 2 bases, and 3 bases stayed unmatched. The CDR3 DNA sequence: TGTGCCAGCAGGACAGGGGGAAACACAGATACGCAGTATTTT. As protein: CASRTGGNTDTQYF.

This clone was observed a few times. This chain joins TRBV7-2 and TRBJ1-1; 8 positions agree with TRBD1. The junction had 5 bases not matched to a gene; V was cut back by 5 bases and J by 6 bases. The CDR3 is made up of 13 amino acids. The germline CDR1 and CDR2 sequences are SGHTA and FQGNSA. CDR3 in DNA: TGTGCCAGCAGCAAGGACAGGGCGGCTGAAGCTTTCTTT. The encoded protein is CASSKDRAAEAFF.

CDR3 in DNA: TGTGCCAGCAGCTCTCAGACAGGGGGCGGAAACACCATATATTTT. Protein product: CASSSQTGGGNTIYF. The chain uses TRBV7-2 and TRBJ1-3, with TRBD1 matching 10 bases. In germline, CDR1 is SGHTA, CDR2 FQGNSA. The CDR3 has 15 amino acids. V trimming: 4 bases; J trimming: 4 bases; junction bases outside the gene matches: 4.

This clone was recorded once. The chain combines TRBV9 with TRBJ1-6, with D possibly TRBD1 on 6 matching bases. Trimming left V 3 bases short and J 9 bases short, with 13 bases between. The germline gives CDR1 SGDLS, CDR2 YYNGEE. This CDR3 contains 14 residues. The CDR3 sequence is CASSGVGGGSPLHF. CDR3 DNA sequence: TGTGCCAGCAGCGGGGTTGGGGGCGGTTCACCCCTCCACTTT.

The rearrangement joins TRBV5-1 to TRBJ1-2, with D unresolved. This CDR3 is built from 13 residues. Trimming removed 0 bases from V and 2 bases from J, with 5 bases in between. CDR1 and CDR2 (germline): SGHRS, YFSETQ. CDR3 protein: CASSLGLNYGYTF. The CDR3, as DNA: TGCGCCAGCAGCTTGGGTTTAAACTATGGCTACACCTTC. Full variable domain (outside the CDR3, taken from reference TRBV5-1 and TRBJ1-2): KAGVTQTPRYLIKTRGQQVTLSCSPISGHRSVSWYQQTPGQGLQFLFEYFSETQRNKGNFPGRFSGRQFSNSRSEMNVSTLELGDSALYLCASSLGLNYGYTFGSGTRLTVV.

The chain couples TRBV7-2 to TRBJ1-2; TRBD1 might be the D (6 bases). The CDR3 has 12 residues. Germline values: CDR1 SGHTA, CDR2 FQGNSA. Between the trimmed V and J ends, which lost 4 bases and 7 bases, there was a span of 10 bases. This CDR3 reads CASSSNRVGYTF. The CDR3 coding sequence is TGTGCCAGCAGCTCGAACAGGGTTGGCTACACCTTC.

The chain has TRBV7-2 and TRBJ2-2; D call uncertain. V lost 8 bases and J lost 1, with 14 bases in between. Per the germline V gene, CDR1 is SGHTA and CDR2 is FQGNSA. The CDR3 is 15 amino acids. Here the CDR3 DNA reads TGTGCCAGCGTCTCCTCGAGCAAGAACACCGGGGAGCTGTTTTTT. This gives the protein CASVSSSKNTGELFF.

The CDR3 region is CASSQRLGRETQYF. The DNA of the CDR3 is TGTGCCAGCAGCCAGCGGCTCGGCAGGGAGACCCAGTACTTC. V and J are TRBV28 and TRBJ2-5, with a tentative D call TRBD2 (5 bases). The CDR3 loop spans 14 amino acids. In germline, CDR1 is MDHEN, CDR2 SYDVKM. V was shortened by 6 bases and J by 5 bases, with 16 bases between the two germline ends.

V gene TRBV3-1 (or the pseudogene TRBV3-2) combines with J gene TRBJ2-2, with D tentatively TRBD2 (6 bases). This CDR3 region has 13 residues. Germline assignment: CDR1 LGHDT and CDR2 YNNKEL (reference sequence). V was cut by 1 base and J by 8 bases, with 8 bases left in between. CDR3 sequence: CASSQVGGGELFF. CDR3 nucleotides: TGTGCCAGCAGCCAAGTGGGAGGAGGGGAGCTGTTTTTT.

This clone was observed a handful of times. The chain uses TRBV7-3 and TRBJ2-3; 10 bases line up with TRBD2. V lost 5 bases and J lost 2; bases outside the gene matches: 7. Germline CDR1 is SGHTA and CDR2 is FQGTGA. This CDR3 has 16 residues. The CDR3 DNA follows: TGTGCCAGCAGCCCCATGAGCGGGGGGGCCACAGATACGCAGTATTTT. Residues: CASSPMSGGATDTQYF.

The chain is built from TRBV3-1 (or the pseudogene TRBV3-2) and TRBJ2-7; weak D call: TRBD2 (5 bases). Looked up from germline, CDR1 is LGHDT and CDR2 is YNNKEL (reference sequence). There are 15 residues in the CDR3. V shed 2 bases and J shed 2 bases, with 13 bases lying between them. CDR3 sequence: CASSQRGSPPYEQYF. In nucleotides, the CDR3 is TGTGCCAGCAGCCAACGGGGTTCCCCCCCCTACGAGCAGTACTTC.

The table lists this clone with a few counts. V is TRBV27 and J is TRBJ2-1; 9 bases are shared with TRBD1. The CDR3 is 14 residues long. Germline assignment: CDR1 MNHEY and CDR2 SMNVEV (reference sequence). The V segment lost 5 bases and the J segment 7 bases; nucleotides outside the gene matches: 6. The CDR3 nucleotides read TGTGCCAGCAGTAAGGGACAGGGTTTGAATGAGCAGTTCTTC. Encoded protein: CASSKGQGLNEQFF.

This chain joins TRBV9 and TRBJ1-6; D gene ambiguous. From germline, CDR1 is SGDLS and CDR2 YYNGEE. The CDR3 contains 16 residues. Trimming left V 0 bases short and J 7 bases short, with 14 bases between. CDR3 region: CASSVASSSGNSPLHF. As DNA, the CDR3 is TGTGCCAGCAGCGTAGCTTCGAGCTCCGGGAATTCACCCCTCCACTTT.

The V and J genes are TRBV18 and TRBJ1-1; 9 bases line up with TRBD1. The CDR3 sequence is 15 residues long. Germline V lookup: CDR1 KGHSH, CDR2 LQKENI. Unmatched junction bases numbered 7, after V lost 4 bases and J lost 4 bases. CDR3 DNA sequence: TGTGCCAGCTCACGTCAAGGACAGGGGTTCACTGAAGCTTTCTTT. Its translation is CASSRQGQGFTEAFF.

V gene TRBV20-1 combines with J gene TRBJ2-5; 7 bases are shared with TRBD1. The CDR3 sequence is 14 residues long. Losses at the gene ends were 3 bases for V and 3 bases for J; bases not matched to a gene: 7. Per the germline V gene, CDR1 is DFQATT and CDR2 is SNEGSKA (reference sequence). The chain's CDR3 is CSASLRQGEETQYF. For the CDR3, the DNA is TGCAGTGCTAGTTTGCGGCAGGGGGAAGAGACCCAGTACTTC.

The CDR3 protein is CASSPSPHKYSYEQYF. CDR3 DNA: TGTGCCAGCAGTCCCTCCCCCCACAAGTACTCCTACGAGCAGTACTTC. The chain links TRBV5-5 to TRBJ2-7; the D is unclear. The CDR3 length is 16 residues. CDR1 and CDR2 from the germline V gene are SGHKS and YYEKEE (reference sequence). Trimming shortened V by 5 bases and J by 0 bases, and 18 bases separated the two germline ends.

The J gene is TRBJ2-5, the V gene TRBV15; 9 bases are a match to TRBD2. The CDR3 totals 16 residues. Germline V gives CDR1 LNHNV, CDR2 YYDKDF (reference sequence). The V and J ends lost 0 bases and 5 bases, in that order; junction bases with no gene match: 7. The CDR3 DNA is TGTGCCACCAGCAGAGATCGGGCTAGCGGGGCTGAGACCCAGTACTTC. This codes for CATSRDRASGAETQYF. The variable domain in full, with the rest retrieved from reference TRBV15 and TRBJ2-5, is DAMVIQNPRYQVTQFGKPVTLSCSQTLNHNVMYWYQQKSSQAPKLLFHYYDKDFNNEADTPDNFQSRRPNTSFCFLDIRSPGLGDTAMYLCATSRDRASGAETQYFGPGTRLLVL.

The CDR3: CASSLQGESSPLHF. The CDR3 bases are TGTGCCAGCTCACTACAGGGTGAGAGTTCACCCCTCCACTTT. The chain couples TRBV18 to TRBJ1-6; D possibly corresponds to TRBD1 (6 bases). The germline V gene encodes CDR1 KGHSH and CDR2 LQKENI. V was trimmed by 4 bases and J by 9 bases, leaving 13 bases between them. This CDR3 contains 14 residues. The full variable domain, its missing parts supplied by reference TRBV18 and TRBJ1-6, is NAGVMQNPRHLVRRRGQEARLRCSPMKGHSHVYWYRQLPEEGLKFMVYLQKENIIDESGMPKERFSAEFPKEGPSILRIQQVVRGDSAAYFCASSLQGESSPLHFGNGTRLTVT.

The chain uses TRBV3-1 (or the pseudogene TRBV3-2) and TRBJ2-5; D perhaps matches TRBD2 (6 bases). The V and J ends lost 0 bases and 5 bases respectively, with 10 bases between them. This CDR3 comprises 14 residues. In germline, CDR1 is LGHDT, CDR2 YNNKEL (reference sequence). CDR3: CASSQDTSSETQYF. For the CDR3, the DNA is TGTGCCAGCAGCCAAGATACTAGCTCGGAGACCCAGTACTTC.